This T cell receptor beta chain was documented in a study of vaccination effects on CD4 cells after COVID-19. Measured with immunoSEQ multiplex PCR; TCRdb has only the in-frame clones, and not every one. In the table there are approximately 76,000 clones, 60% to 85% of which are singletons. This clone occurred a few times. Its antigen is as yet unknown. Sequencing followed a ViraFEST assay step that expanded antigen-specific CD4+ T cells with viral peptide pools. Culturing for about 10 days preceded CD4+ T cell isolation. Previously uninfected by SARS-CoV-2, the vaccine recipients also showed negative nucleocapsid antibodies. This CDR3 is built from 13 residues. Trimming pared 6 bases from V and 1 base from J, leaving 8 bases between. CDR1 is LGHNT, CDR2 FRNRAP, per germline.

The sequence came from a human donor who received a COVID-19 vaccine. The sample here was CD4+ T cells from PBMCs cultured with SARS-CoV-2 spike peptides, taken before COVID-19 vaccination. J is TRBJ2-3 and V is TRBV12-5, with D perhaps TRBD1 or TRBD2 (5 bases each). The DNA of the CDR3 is TGTGCTAGTGGACCGGGGCGCACAGATACGCAGTATTTT. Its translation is CASGPGRTDTQYF.